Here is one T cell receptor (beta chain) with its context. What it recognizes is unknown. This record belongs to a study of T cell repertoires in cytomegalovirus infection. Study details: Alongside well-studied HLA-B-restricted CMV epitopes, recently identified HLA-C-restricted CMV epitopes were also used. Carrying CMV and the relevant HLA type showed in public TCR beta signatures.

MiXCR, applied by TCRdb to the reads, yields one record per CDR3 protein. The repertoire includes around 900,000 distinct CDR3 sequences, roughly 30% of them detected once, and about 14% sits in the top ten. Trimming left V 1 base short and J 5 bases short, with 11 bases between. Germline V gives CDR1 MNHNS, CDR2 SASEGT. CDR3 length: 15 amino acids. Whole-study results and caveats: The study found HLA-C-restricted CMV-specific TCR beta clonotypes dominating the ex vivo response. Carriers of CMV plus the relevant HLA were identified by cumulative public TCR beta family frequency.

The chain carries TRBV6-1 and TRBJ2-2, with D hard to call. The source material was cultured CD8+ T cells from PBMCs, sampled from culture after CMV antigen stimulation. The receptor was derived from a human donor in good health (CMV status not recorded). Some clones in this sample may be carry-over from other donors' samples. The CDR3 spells CASSEDQVGTGELFF. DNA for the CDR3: TGTGCCAGCAGTGAAGACCAGGTCGGAACCGGGGAGCTGTTTTTT.